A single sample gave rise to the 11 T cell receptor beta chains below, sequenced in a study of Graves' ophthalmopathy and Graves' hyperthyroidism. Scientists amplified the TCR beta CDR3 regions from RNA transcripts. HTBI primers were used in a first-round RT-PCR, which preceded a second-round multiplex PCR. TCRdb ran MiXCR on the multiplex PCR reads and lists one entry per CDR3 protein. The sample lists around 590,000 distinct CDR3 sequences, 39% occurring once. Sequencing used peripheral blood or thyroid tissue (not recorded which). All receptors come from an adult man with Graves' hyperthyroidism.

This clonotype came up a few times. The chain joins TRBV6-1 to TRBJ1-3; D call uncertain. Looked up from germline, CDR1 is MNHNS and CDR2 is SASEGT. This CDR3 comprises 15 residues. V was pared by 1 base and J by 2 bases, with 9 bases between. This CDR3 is CASSEDSGTGNTIYF. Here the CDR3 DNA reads TGTGCCAGCAGTGAAGATTCGGGGACTGGAAACACCATATATTTT.

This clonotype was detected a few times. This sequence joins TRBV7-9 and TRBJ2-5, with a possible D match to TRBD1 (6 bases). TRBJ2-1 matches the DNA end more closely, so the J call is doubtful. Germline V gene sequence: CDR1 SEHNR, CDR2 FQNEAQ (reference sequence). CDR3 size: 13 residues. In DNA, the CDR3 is TGTGCCAGCAGCCACGGACAGAACAATGAGCAGTTCTTC. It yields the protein CASSHGQNNEQFF.

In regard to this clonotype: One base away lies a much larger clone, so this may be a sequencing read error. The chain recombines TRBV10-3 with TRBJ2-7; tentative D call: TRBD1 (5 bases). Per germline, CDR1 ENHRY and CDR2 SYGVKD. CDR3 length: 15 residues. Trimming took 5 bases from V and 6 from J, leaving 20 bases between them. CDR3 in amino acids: CAISYGSLGRSEQYF. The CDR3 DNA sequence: TGTGCCATCAGTTACGGTAGCCTGGGGCGCAGCGAGCAGTACTTC.

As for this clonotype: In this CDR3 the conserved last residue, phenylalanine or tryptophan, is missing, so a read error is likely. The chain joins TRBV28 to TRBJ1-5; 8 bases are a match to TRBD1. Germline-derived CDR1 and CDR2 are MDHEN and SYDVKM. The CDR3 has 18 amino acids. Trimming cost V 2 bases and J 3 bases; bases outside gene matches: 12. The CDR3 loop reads CASSLGYTGGVVNQPQHL. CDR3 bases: TGTGCCAGCAGTTTAGGGTATACAGGGGGAGTCGTCAATCAGCCCCAGCATCTT.

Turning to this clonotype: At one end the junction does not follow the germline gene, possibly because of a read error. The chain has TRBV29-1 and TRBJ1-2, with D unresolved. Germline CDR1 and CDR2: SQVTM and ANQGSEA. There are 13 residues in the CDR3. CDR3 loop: CSVAQAVNYGCTF. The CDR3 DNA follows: TGCAGCGTTGCGCAGGCGGTTAATTATGGCTGCACCTTC.

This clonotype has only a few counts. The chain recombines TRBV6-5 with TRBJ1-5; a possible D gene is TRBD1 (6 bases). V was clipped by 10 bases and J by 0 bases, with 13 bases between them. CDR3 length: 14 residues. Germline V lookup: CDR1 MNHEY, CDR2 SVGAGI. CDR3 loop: CATRQEYSNQPQHF. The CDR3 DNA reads TGTGCCACCAGACAGGAGTATAGCAATCAGCCCCAGCATTTT.

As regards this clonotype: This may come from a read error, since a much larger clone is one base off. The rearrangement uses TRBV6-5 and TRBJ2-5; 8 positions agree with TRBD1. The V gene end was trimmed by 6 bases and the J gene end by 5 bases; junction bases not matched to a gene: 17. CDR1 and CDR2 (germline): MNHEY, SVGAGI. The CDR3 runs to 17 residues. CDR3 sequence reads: CASRPSPTGALLETQYF. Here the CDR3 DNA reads TGTGCCAGCAGGCCCTCCCCGACAGGGGCCCTGTTGGAGACCCAGTACTTC.

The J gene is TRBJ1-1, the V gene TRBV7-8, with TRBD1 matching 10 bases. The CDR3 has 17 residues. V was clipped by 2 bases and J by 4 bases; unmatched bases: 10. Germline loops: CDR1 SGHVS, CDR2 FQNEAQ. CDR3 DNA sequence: TGTGCCAGCAGCTTATTTTCCCGACAGGGGGCTGGCACTGAAGCTTTCTTT. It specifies CASSLFSRQGAGTEAFF. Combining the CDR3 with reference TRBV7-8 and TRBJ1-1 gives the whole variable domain GAGVSQSPRYKVAKRGQDVALRCDPISGHVSLFWYQQALGQGPEFLTYFQNEAQLDKSGLPSDRFFAERPEGSVSTLKIQRTQQEDSAVYLCASSLFSRQGAGTEAFFGQGTRLTVV.

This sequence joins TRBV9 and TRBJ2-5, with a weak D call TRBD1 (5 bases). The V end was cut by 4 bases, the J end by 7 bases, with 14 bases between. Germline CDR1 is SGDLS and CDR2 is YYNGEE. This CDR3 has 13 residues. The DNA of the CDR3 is TGTGCCAGCAGCACAGGTGGGGTCGGGACCCAGTACTTC. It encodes CASSTGGVGTQYF.

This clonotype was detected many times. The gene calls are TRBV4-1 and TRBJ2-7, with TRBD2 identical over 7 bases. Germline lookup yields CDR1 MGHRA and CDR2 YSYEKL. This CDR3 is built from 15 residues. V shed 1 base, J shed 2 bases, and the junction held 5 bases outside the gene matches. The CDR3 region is CASSQGLAEAYEQYF. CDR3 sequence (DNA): TGCGCCAGCAGCCAAGGCCTAGCGGAGGCCTACGAGCAGTACTTC.

CDR3 protein: CATSSRVVGTDTQYF. In DNA, the CDR3 is TGTGCCACCAGCAGCAGAGTGGTGGGCACAGATACGCAGTATTTT. The chain recombines TRBV15 with TRBJ2-3; no clear D. The germline gives CDR1 LNHNV, CDR2 YYDKDF (reference sequence). CDR3 size: 15 residues. V was clipped by 3 bases and J by 1 base, with 11 bases between them.